This TCR beta chain comes out of a study of shared clonotypes between healthy human individuals (dated by TCRdb to between 2020 and 2021). For context, the study as a whole: A few men and a couple of women, aged 18 to 49 years, made up the cohort. For each donor, CD4 naive and CD4 memory were each given three plates, CD8 naive was given two plates, and CD8 memory was given one plate. Leukapheresis yielded between about 0.94 and 10 billion PBMCs per donor. Libraries were prepared and TCR repertoires were sequenced by different laboratories using diverse techniques, in order to increase sequencing depth and limit assay-specific biases. To estimate repertoire size and how much clonotype sharing occurs between individuals, the study deeply sequenced the blood TCR repertoires of five healthy adults.

CDR1 SGDLS and CDR2 YYNGEE are derived from the germline V gene. Deletion took 0 bases off V and 0 bases off J, with a span of 10 bases between the germline ends. Including cysteine and phenylalanine, the CDR3 has 17 amino acids. This entry keeps only the CDR3 DNA: 51 bases, framed from base 1. Using the deep immunoSEQ assay, TCR CDR3 regions were amplified from genomic DNA by multiplex PCR. Extracted genomic DNA from each cell subset was spread evenly across all wells of several immunoSEQ 96-well plates, with each plate serving as a replicate. For sorted subsets, 150 to 250 ng genomic DNA, equal to some 28,000 T cell genomes, was loaded into each replicate PCR. The purified libraries were quantified using a Qubit 3.0 fluorometer, sized with a Bioanalyzer 2100, and then quantified again using the KAPA Library Quantification kit. Each immunoSEQ 96-well plate was sequenced on its own single-read 150-cycle Illumina NextSeq 550 flow cell. Processing in the source paper ran as follows. The immunoSEQ output contained only junctional sequences without quality scores, so filtering could not match that applied to full-length reads. Sequences were annotated with PyIR, a Python wrapper for IgBLAST v1.9, using IMGT germline references to assign V/J genes and CDR3. Reads with weak V/J assignments (E-value above 1e-6), missing CDR3, stop codons, out-of-frame junctions, or ambiguous translated residues were removed. V3J clonotypes were defined by identical inferred V gene, J gene, and CDR3 amino acid sequence. Percentage overlap between repertoires was calculated by dividing the number of shared unique clonotypes by the size of the smaller repertoire. Repertoire richness was assessed with RTK rarefaction, the Chao1 estimator, and Recon v2.1 estimates of unobserved clonotypes. Generation probabilities for all TCRbeta clonotypes obtained by the gDNA method from a handful of donors were computed using OLGA. TCRdb re-hosts the immuneACCESS table, in-frame sequences only. Its copies lack some clones; in the studies checked, an unresolved V gene accounts for under half of them, and the cause for the rest is not known. That table furnishes V, J and clone size, whereas the DNA furnished D and trimming. This sample holds roughly 1,800,000 clones; about 95% were observed only once. The ten largest make up 1% to 1.5% of the sample.

General conclusions and limits of the study: Naive subsets generally had larger estimated clonotype richness than memory subsets. Rarefaction of sorted-subset datasets indicated incomplete sequencing despite the large sequencing depth. Compared with non-shared clonotypes, the clonotypes found in all four sorted-subset donors had higher generation probabilities. Sharing across a few donors was observed for roughly 5% of naive CD4, 3% to 4% of naive CD8, 2.3% of memory CD4, and approximately 0.41% of memory CD8 clonotypes. Sampling was restricted to blood, and TCR repertoires in tissues likely differ from the TCR repertoires found in blood. Pairwise subsampling indicated that sequencing depth was expected to affect the degree of clonotype sharing among donors. Because the study included only a small number of donors, the genetic and exposure-history diversity represented was limited.

With regard to this clone: There is no known antigen for this receptor. Base qualities are not recorded, but no much larger clone differs from it by a single base.

CD8 naive samples were CD45RO-negative cells positively selected for CCR7, giving a CD45RA+CCR7+ population that excluded TemRA cells. The donors were healthy, HIV-negative adults with no recently reported acute infections or vaccinations. Every donor was a Caucasian adult residing in Nashville, Tennessee, USA. Blood was collected by leukapheresis, and PBMCs were isolated by Ficoll-Histopaque density gradient centrifugation and then cryopreserved in liquid nitrogen vapor phase. Analytical flow cytometry was used to check the purity and quantity of each magnetically sorted T cell population. Genomic DNA was isolated from each sorted fraction and quantified by UV absorbance on a Nanodrop 2000c.

Sequenced material: naive CD8+ T cells sorted from blood. Sample cell subset or site, as interpreted from the label and publication: CD45RA+CCR7+. The V gene is TRBV9 and the J gene is TRBJ1-6; a weak D assignment points to TRBD1 (6 bases agree). This TCR was sampled from a man aged 18 to 29 in good health. The CDR3 region: CASSVDGDNSYNSPLHF. The DNA is TGTGCCAGCAGCGTAGACGGGGACAACTCCTATAATTCACCCCTCCACTTT.